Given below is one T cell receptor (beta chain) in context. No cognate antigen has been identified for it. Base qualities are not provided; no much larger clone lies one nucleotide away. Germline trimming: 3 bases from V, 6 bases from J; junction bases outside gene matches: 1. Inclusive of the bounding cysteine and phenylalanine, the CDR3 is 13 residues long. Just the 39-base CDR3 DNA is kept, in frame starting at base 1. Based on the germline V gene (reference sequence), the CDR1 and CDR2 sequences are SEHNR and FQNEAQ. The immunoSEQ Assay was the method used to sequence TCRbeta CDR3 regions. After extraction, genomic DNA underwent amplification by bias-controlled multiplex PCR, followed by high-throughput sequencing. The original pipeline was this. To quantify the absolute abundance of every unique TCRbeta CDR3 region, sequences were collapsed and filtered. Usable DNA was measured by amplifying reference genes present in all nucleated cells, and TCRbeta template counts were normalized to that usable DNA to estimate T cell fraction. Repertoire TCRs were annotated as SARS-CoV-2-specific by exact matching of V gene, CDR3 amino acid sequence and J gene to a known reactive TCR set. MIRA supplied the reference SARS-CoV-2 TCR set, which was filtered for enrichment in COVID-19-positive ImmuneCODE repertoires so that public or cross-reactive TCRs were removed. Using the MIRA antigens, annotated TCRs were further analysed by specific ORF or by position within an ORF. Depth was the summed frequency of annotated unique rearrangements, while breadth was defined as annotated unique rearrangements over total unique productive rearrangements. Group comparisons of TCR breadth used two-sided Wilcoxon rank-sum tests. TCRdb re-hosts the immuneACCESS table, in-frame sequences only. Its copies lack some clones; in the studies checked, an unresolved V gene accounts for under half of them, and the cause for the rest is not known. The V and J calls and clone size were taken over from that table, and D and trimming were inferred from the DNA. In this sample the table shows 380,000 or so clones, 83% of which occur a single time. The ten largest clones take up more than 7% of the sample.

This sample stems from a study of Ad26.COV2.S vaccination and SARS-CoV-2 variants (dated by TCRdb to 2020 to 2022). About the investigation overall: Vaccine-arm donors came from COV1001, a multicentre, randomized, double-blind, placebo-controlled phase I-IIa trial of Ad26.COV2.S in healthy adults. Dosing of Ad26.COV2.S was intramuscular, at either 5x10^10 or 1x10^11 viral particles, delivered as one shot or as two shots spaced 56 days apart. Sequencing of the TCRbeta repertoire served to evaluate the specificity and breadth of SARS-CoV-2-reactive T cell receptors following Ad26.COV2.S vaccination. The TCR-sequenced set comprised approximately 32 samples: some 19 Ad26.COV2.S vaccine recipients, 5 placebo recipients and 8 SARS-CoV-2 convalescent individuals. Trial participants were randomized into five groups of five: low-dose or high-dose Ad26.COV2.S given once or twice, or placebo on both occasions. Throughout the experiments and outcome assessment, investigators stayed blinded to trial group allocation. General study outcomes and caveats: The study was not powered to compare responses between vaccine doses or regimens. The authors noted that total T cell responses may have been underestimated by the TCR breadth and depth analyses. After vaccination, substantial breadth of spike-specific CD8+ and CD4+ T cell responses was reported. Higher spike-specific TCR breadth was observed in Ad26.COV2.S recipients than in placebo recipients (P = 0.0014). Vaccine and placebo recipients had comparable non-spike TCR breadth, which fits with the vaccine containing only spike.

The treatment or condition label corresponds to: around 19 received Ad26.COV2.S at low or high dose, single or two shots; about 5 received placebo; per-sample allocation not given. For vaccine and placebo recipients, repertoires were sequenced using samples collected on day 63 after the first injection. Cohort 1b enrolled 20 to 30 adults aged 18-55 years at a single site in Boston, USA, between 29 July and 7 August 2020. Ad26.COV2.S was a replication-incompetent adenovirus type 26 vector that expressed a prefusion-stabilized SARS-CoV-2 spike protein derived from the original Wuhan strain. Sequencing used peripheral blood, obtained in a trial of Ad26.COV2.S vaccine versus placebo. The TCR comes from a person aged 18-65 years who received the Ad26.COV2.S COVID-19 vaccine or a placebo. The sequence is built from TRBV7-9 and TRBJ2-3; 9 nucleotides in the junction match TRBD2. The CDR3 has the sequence CASSFAGGDTQYF. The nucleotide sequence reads TGTGCCAGCAGCTTTGCGGGGGGGGATACGCAGTATTTT.